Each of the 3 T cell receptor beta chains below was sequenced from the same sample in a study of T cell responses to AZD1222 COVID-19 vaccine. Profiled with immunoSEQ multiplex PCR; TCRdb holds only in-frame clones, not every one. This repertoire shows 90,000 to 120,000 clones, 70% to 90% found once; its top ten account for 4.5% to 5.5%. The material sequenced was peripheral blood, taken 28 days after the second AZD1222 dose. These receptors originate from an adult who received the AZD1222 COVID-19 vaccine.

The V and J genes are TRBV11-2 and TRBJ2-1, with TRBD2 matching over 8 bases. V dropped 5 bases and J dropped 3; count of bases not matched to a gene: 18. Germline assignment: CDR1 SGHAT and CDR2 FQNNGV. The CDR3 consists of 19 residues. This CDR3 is CASSPRTSSVLGGYNEQFF. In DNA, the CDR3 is TGTGCCAGCAGCCCCAGGACTAGCTCGGTCCTCGGGGGCTACAATGAGCAGTTCTTC.

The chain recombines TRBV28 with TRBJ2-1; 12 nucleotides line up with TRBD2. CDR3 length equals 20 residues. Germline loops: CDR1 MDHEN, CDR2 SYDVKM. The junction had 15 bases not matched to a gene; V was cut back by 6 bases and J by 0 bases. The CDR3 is CASSHTGLAGPHRSYNEQFF. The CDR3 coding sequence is TGTGCCAGCAGCCACACCGGACTAGCGGGGCCCCACCGCTCCTACAATGAGCAGTTCTTC.

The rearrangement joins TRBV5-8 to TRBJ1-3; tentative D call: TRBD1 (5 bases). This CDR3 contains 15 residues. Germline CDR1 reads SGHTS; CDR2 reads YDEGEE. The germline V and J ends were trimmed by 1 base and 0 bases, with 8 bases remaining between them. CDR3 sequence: CASSLRQNSGNTIYF. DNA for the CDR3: TGTGCCAGCAGCTTGAGACAGAACTCTGGAAACACCATATATTTT.